The subject of this entry is one T cell receptor beta chain. Its antigen is undetermined. These data originate in a study of cytomegalovirus exposure and HLA in healthy donors. Broader study findings: Exclusion as indistinguishable affected some V segments, including TRBV6-2 and TRBV6-3. Data from an earlier analysis indicated that most TCR beta V segments were productive either about 87% or about 30% of the time.

Use of 60 Vbeta and 13 Jbeta primers characterized the PCR. Using immunoSEQ multiplex PCR, the repertoire was profiled, and TCRdb retains in-frame clones only, with some absent. The data contain 150,000 or so clones, 77% of them singletons. The trim removed 1 base at V and 6 bases at J, leaving 8 bases unmatched. This CDR3 comprises 14 residues. Germline V gene data show CDR1 as SQVTM and CDR2 as ANQGSEA. Sequencing input: PBMCs. V is TRBV29-1 and J is TRBJ2-7; 8 bases are a match to TRBD1. The source of this sequence is a male donor in good health and CMV-seronegative. CDR3 nucleotides: TGCAGCGTTGAAGGGACAGGGCCGCTTGGCGAGCAGTACTTC. This gives the protein CSVEGTGPLGEQYF.